The 22 T cell receptor beta chains below all came from one sample that was sequenced in a study of control samples from healthy donors and cancer patients. The table came from immunoSEQ multiplex PCR; TCRdb's copy has only in-frame clones and leaves some out. This sample has about 160,000 clones, with just over 95% found just once. Source material: blood. These receptors were obtained from a woman between 25 and 40 years old in good health.

On this clone itself: Other DNA sequences in the sample encode the same CDR3. This rearrangement joins TRBV5-1 to TRBJ1-2; D not certain. The germline V and J ends were trimmed by 3 bases and 2 bases, with 8 bases remaining between them. Per germline, CDR1 SGHRS and CDR2 YFSETQ. This CDR3 is 13 amino acids long. The chain's CDR3 is CASSSDGNYGYTF. The CDR3 DNA sequence: TGCGCCAGCAGCTCAGACGGGAACTATGGCTACACCTTC.

This rearrangement joins TRBV5-8 to TRBJ2-3, with no clear D. The CDR3 is made up of 15 amino acids. V lost 0 bases and J lost 2, with 10 bases in between. Germline CDR1 and CDR2: SGHTS and YDEGEE. The CDR3 bases are TGTGCCAGCAGCTTGGACGGCAGCCCCACAGATACGCAGTATTTT. This translates into CASSLDGSPTDTQYF.

The V and J genes are TRBV11-2 and TRBJ2-2, with D possibly being TRBD1 or TRBD2 (6 bases each). Germline V CDR1 and CDR2: SGHAT, FQNNGV. The CDR3 runs to 16 residues. The V end lost 3 bases, the J end lost 0 bases, and 11 bases lay between the germline ends. The CDR3: CASSFRGPSNTGELFF. The CDR3 DNA is TGTGCCAGCAGCTTTCGGGGGCCTTCGAACACCGGGGAGCTGTTTTTT.

This clone was detected only once. V and J are TRBV7-3 and TRBJ1-4; D is perhaps TRBD1 (5 bases). Germline V gives CDR1 SGHTA, CDR2 FQGTGA. The germline V and J ends were trimmed by 5 bases and 2 bases, with 21 bases remaining between them. The CDR3 totals 18 residues. CDR3 sequence (DNA): TGTGCCAGCAGCCTATATCCCATCCAGGGTTTGACTAATGAAAAACTGTTTTTT. Translation gives CASSLYPIQGLTNEKLFF.

This clone was seen a handful of times. J is TRBJ2-1 and V is TRBV6-1; 11 nucleotides align to TRBD2. Germline-derived CDR1 and CDR2 are MNHNS and SASEGT. CDR3 length: 15 residues. The V gene end was trimmed by 3 bases and the J gene end by 4 bases; junction bases not matched to a gene: 2. The CDR3 DNA is TGTGCCAGCAGTGAGCCTAGCGGGGGGTACAATGAGCAGTTCTTC. It specifies CASSEPSGGYNEQFF.

V is TRBV6-1 and J is TRBJ2-3; TRBD2 matches at 10 bases. V trimming: 3 bases; J trimming: 4 bases; junction bases outside the gene matches: 1. CDR3 length equals 14 residues. The germline V gene encodes CDR1 MNHNS and CDR2 SASEGT. DNA of the CDR3: TGTGCCAGCAGTGACCTAGCGGGAGCAGATACGCAGTATTTT. It specifies CASSDLAGADTQYF.

The V and J genes are TRBV10-1 and TRBJ2-2, with D possibly matching TRBD2 (6 bases). This CDR3 contains 16 residues. V was trimmed by 2 bases and J by 4 bases, leaving 14 bases between them. Germline-derived CDR1 and CDR2 are WNHNN and SYGVQD (reference sequence). CDR3 sequence (DNA): TGCGCCAGCAGTGAGGGGGCGGGATTAAGCACCGGGGAGCTGTTTTTT. Translated: CASSEGAGLSTGELFF.

The V and J genes are TRBV29-1 and TRBJ2-1, with 7 bases matching TRBD2. The CDR3 spans 14 residues. Germline-derived CDR1 and CDR2 are SQVTM and ANQGSEA. Germline trimming cut 7 bases from V and 3 bases from J; bases unmatched to any gene: 9. The CDR3 spells CSAVRERGYNEQFF. CDR3 DNA sequence: TGCAGCGCAGTGCGGGAGAGGGGCTACAATGAGCAGTTCTTC.

The count of this clone is one. The V and J genes are TRBV4-1 and TRBJ2-5, with 7 bases fitting TRBD1. V lost 3 bases and J lost 4; bases outside the gene matches: 5. CDR1 MGHRA and CDR2 YSYEKL come from the germline V gene. The CDR3 totals 14 residues. The CDR3 region is CASSQWTGIETQYF. In nucleotides, the CDR3 is TGCGCCAGCAGCCAGTGGACAGGAATAGAGACCCAGTACTTC.

V is TRBV27 and J is TRBJ2-1, with 9 bases identical to TRBD2. CDR1 is MNHEY and CDR2 is SMNVEV in the germline V gene (reference sequence). This CDR3 contains 18 residues. V trimming: 3 bases; J trimming: 6 bases; junction bases outside the gene matches: 15. DNA of the CDR3: TGTGCCAGCAGTTTGGGGCCGGCGGGGGGGCTGGTTTTCAATGAGCAGTTCTTC. Translation: CASSLGPAGGLVFNEQFF.

The chain is built from TRBV11-2 and TRBJ2-5; D gene uncertain. Trimming cost V 5 bases and J 4 bases, with 20 bases left between them. The CDR3 consists of 16 residues. CDR1 is SGHAT and CDR2 is FQNNGV in the germline V gene. CDR3 nucleotides: TGTGCCAGCAGCCCCTCAGGTGGGCCGTCGCGAGAGACCCAGTACTTC. The encoded protein is CASSPSGGPSRETQYF.

The chain links TRBV7-2 to TRBJ1-1; TRBD1 is a possible D gene (5 bases). Germline CDR1 and CDR2: SGHTA and FQGNSA. V dropped 3 bases and J dropped 11 bases, with 16 bases sitting between them. This CDR3 spans 13 amino acids. The CDR3 DNA reads as TGTGCCAGCAGCTTGACGGGGACGCCCGGGGCTTTCTTT. Its protein is CASSLTGTPGAFF.

J is TRBJ2-2 and V is TRBV6-1; the D gene is possibly TRBD2 (5 bases). The CDR3 consists of 15 residues. CDR1 and CDR2 (germline): MNHNS, SASEGT. V gave up 2 bases and J gave up 5 bases, with 12 bases separating them. The CDR3 DNA follows: TGTGCCAGCAGTGAAAGTAGCGCCGCGACCGGGGAGCTGTTTTTT. This gives the protein CASSESSAATGELFF.

The rearrangement links TRBV24-1 to TRBJ1-5; D perhaps matches TRBD1 (6 bases). The germline V gene encodes CDR1 KGHDR and CDR2 SFDVKD. The CDR3 runs 13 residues. The ends were cut back, 9 bases at V and 2 bases at J, with 10 bases in the middle. CDR3 region: CATGGHGNQPQHF. CDR3 coding DNA: TGTGCCACCGGGGGACACGGCAATCAGCCCCAGCATTTT.

The chain combines TRBV11-2 with TRBJ2-7; D is possibly TRBD2 (5 bases). The V gene lost 0 bases and the J gene lost 6 bases, with 12 bases spanning the gap. Germline V gene data show CDR1 as SGHAT and CDR2 as FQNNGV. This CDR3 is built from 14 residues. CDR3 nucleotides: TGTGCCAGCAGCTTAGATCCTGGCGGAGGCGAGCAGTACTTC. Amino acids: CASSLDPGGGEQYF.

This rearrangement joins TRBV28 to TRBJ1-5, with TRBD1 matching over 7 bases. CDR1 is MDHEN and CDR2 is SYDVKM in the germline V gene. This CDR3 is 14 amino acids long. Trimming at V came to 6 bases and at J to 1 base, leaving 3 bases not matched to a gene. The CDR3 nucleotides are TGTGCCAGCAGCCCCAGGGGGAGCAATCAGCCCCAGCATTTT. Translating it yields CASSPRGSNQPQHF.

The chain uses TRBV19 and TRBJ1-3, with D uncertain. In germline, CDR1 is LNHDA, CDR2 SQIVND (reference sequence). There are 14 residues in the CDR3. V lost 6 bases to trimming and J lost 0 bases, with 9 bases between them. The CDR3 spells CASSQAHSGNTIYF. CDR3 bases: TGTGCCAGTAGCCAGGCCCACTCTGGAAACACCATATATTTT.

CDR3 residues: CASSPTPTGTLHF. The DNA of the CDR3 is TGTGCCAGCTCACCGACCCCCACGGGGACCCTCCACTTT. The V call is TRBV18, the J call TRBJ1-6; D call uncertain. V lost 3 bases and J 14 bases, leaving 14 bases between the germline ends. The germline gives CDR1 KGHSH, CDR2 LQKENI. The CDR3 consists of 13 residues.

CDR3 nucleotide sequence: TGTGCCAGCAGTGAGTTTCGGGGCACGGGCAATGAGCAGTTCTTC. Encoded protein: CASSEFRGTGNEQFF. The gene calls are TRBV6-4 and TRBJ2-1, with D tentatively TRBD1 or TRBD2 (5 bases each). Trimming shortened V by 3 bases and J by 6 bases, and 15 bases separated the two germline ends. There are 15 residues in the CDR3. Germline V lookup: CDR1 MRHNA, CDR2 SNTAGT.

The chain links TRBV7-6 to TRBJ2-2; 7 bases match TRBD1. J was trimmed by 7 bases and V by 5 bases; bases with no gene match: 10. The germline gives CDR1 SGHVS, CDR2 FNYEAQ. This CDR3 is built from 15 residues. CDR3 DNA sequence: TGTGCCAGCAGCCCAAGGACAGGTGTAATCGGGGAGCTGTTTTTT. Amino acids: CASSPRTGVIGELFF.

This clone has a single count. This rearrangement joins TRBV25-1 to TRBJ2-7; D not certain. CDR1 and CDR2 from the germline V gene are MGHDK and SYGVNS. The CDR3 contains 11 residues. Trimming cost V 4 bases and J 2 bases, with 3 bases left between them. The CDR3 region has the DNA TGTGCCAGCAGTGCCGCCTACGAGCAGTACTTC. The encoded protein is CASSAAYEQYF.

The rearrangement joins TRBV12-5 to TRBJ2-1; 10 positions match TRBD2. Germline values: CDR1 LGHNT, CDR2 FRNRAP. The V gene end was trimmed by 2 bases and the J gene end by 2 bases; junction bases not matched to a gene: 6. This CDR3 region has 17 residues. The CDR3 region is CASGLKSGRAPYNEQFF. In DNA, the CDR3 is TGTGCTAGTGGTTTGAAAAGCGGGAGGGCCCCCTACAATGAGCAGTTCTTC.